The entry that follows covers one T cell receptor (beta chain) sequence. This sample was included in a study of blood T cell repertoires in COVID-19. Study information: Sample material is recorded as cDNA or gDNA derived from T cells, B-cell-depleted T cells, or PBMCs.

Profiled with immunoSEQ multiplex PCR; TCRdb holds only in-frame clones, not every one. Here the sample spans tens of thousands of clones, roughly 82% being singletons. The CDR3 covers 12 residues. V was trimmed by 6 bases and J by 5 bases, leaving 10 bases between them. Germline V CDR1 and CDR2: MNHEY, SVGAGI. The sample taken for sequencing was peripheral blood. The V and J genes are TRBV6-5 and TRBJ2-5; no firm D call. The sequence was collected from a woman older than 75 with active or convalescent COVID-19. CDR3 protein: CASSLDGETQYF. CDR3 nucleotide sequence: TGTGCCAGCAGCCTAGACGGGGAGACCCAGTACTTC.